This is a list of T cell receptor beta chains from one sample in a study of shared clonotypes between healthy human individuals. Only in-frame clones appear in the TCRdb table, and some are missing; sequencing was by immunoSEQ multiplex PCR. The sample contains over a million clones, around 78% of which appear only once. What was sequenced was memory CD4+ T cells from PBMCs. Receptors originate from a man aged 18 to 30 in good health. Some clones in this sample may be carry-over from other donors' samples. Both conserved end residues are part of each CDR3.

J gene | V gene | CDR3 protein
TRBJ2-2 | TRBV7-3 | CASSETGPFPTGELFF
TRBJ2-2 | TRBV10-3 | CAIRTGTGDTGELFF
TRBJ2-1 | TRBV5-1 | CASSMGQETNEQFF
TRBJ2-2 | TRBV6-6 | CASTLGVAGGIGELFF
TRBJ2-1 | TRBV5-1 | CASSLASGSYNEQFF
TRBJ2-1 | TRBV18 | CASSLPSIEQFF
TRBJ2-7 | TRBV15 | CATSSSGTSGDEQYF
TRBJ2-2 | TRBV19 | CASSTPAGGSTGELFF
TRBJ2-1 | TRBV2 | CASSGWAGGYNEQFF
TRBJ1-5 | TRBV7-8 | CASSLAGPGDQPQHF
TRBJ2-5 | TRBV16 | CASSRLAGGPDETQYF
TRBJ2-6 | TRBV5-5 | CASSLAPVSGANVLTF
TRBJ1-5 | TRBV5-1 | CASSLGVPRGVQPQHF
TRBJ2-3 | TRBV28 | CASSSFTGGPDTQYF